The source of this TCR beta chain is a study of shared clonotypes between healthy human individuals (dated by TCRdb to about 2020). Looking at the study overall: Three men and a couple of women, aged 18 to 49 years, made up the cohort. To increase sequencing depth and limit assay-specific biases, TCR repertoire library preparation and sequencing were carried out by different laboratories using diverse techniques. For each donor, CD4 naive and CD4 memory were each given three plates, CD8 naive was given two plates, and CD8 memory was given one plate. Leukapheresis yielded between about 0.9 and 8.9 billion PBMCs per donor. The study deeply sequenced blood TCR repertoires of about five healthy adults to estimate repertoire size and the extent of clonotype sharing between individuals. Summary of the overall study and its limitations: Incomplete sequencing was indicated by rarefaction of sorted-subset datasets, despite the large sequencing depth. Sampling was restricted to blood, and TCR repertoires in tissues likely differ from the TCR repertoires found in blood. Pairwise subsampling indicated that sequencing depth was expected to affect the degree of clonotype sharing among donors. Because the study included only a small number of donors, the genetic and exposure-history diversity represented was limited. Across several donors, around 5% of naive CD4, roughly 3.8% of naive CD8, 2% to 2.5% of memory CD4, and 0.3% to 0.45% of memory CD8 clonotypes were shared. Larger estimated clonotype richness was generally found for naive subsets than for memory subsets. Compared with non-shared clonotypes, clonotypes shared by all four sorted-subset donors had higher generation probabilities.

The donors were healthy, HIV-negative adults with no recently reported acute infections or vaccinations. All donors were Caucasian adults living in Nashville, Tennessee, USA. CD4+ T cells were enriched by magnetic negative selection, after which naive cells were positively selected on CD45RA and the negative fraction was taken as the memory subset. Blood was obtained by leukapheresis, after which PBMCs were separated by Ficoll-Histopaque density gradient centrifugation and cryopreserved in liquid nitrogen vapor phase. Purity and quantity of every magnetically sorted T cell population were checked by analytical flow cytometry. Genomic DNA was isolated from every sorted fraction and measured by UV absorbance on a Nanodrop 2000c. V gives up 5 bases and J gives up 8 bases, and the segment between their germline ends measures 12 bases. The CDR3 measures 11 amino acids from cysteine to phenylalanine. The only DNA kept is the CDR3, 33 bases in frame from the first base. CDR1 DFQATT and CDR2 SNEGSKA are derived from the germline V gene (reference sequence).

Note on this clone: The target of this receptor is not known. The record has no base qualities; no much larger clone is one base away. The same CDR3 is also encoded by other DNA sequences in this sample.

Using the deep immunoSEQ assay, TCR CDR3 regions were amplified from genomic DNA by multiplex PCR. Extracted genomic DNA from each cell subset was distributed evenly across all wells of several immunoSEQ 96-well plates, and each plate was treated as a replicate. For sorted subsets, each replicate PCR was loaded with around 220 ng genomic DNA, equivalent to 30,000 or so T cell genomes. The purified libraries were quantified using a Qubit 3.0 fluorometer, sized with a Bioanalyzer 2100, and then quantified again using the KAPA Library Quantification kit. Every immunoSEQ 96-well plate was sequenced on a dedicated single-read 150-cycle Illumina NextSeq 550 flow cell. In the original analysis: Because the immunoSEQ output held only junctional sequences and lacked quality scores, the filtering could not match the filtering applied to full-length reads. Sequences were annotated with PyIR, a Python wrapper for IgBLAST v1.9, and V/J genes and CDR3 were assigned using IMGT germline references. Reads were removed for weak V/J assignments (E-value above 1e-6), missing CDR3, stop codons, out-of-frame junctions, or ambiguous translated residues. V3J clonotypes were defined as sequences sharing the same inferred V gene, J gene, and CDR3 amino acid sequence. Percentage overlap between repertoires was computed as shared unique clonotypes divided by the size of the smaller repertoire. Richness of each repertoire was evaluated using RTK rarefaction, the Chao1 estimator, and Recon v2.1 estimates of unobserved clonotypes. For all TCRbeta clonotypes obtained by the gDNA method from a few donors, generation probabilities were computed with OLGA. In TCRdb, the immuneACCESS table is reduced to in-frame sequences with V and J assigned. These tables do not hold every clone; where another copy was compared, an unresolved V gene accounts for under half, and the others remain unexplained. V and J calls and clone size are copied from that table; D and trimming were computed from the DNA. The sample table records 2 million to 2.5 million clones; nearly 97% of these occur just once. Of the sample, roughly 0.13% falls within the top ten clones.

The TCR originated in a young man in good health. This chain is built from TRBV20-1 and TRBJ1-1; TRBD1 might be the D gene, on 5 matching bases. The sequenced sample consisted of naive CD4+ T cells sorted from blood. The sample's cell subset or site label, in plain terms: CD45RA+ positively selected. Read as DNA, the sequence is TGCAGTGCTTCGACCGGGACCGAAGCTTTCTTT. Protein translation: CSASTGTEAFF.